The next 19 T cell receptor beta chains were all read from a single sample in a study of beta chain features in type 1 diabetes (dated by TCRdb to 2016 to 2018). Library prep was done by the immunoSEQ multiplex PCR assay. All of the isolated RNA was reverse transcribed with the High Capacity cDNA Reverse Transcription Kit, so expressed TCRB transcripts were sequenced. Here the immuneACCESS table is served through TCRdb, limited to in-frame sequences with V and J called. Missing clones are a known gap in these copies; in checked studies unresolved V genes cover under half, and the rest lacks a known reason. The sample profile shows around 190,000 clones; roughly an eighth of them were found once. The ten largest account for less than 0.7% of the sample. The source material was central memory CD4+ T cells from blood. The receptor source for this set is a woman under 30 in good health.

This clone was picked up a small number of times. This chain links TRBV30 with TRBJ1-5, with a weak D call TRBD1 (6 bases). V was clipped by 0 bases and J by 6 bases, with 12 bases between them. The CDR3 contains 14 residues. Germline V gene data show CDR1 as GTSNPN and CDR2 as SVGIG (reference sequence). The CDR3 DNA follows: TGTGCCTGGAGTGTAGGGGGGGTTGGTCAGCCCCAGCATTTT. Translated: CAWSVGGVGQPQHF.

Written as DNA, the CDR3 is TGTGCCTGGAGTAACTCGGGGGGGAGGGCCCTCGGTGAGCAGTTCTTC. It encodes CAWSNSGGRALGEQFF. The chain combines TRBV30 with TRBJ2-1; 8 bases map to TRBD2. V dropped 2 bases and J dropped 9; count of bases not matched to a gene: 15. The CDR3 sequence is 16 residues long. Germline V gives CDR1 GTSNPN, CDR2 SVGIG (reference sequence).

This clone was seen more than once but under ten times. One end of the junction is discordant with germline, which a read error may explain. The chain joins TRBV7-2 to TRBJ2-5; TRBD2 aligns across 7 bases. This CDR3 spans 12 amino acids. Germline CDR1 SGHTA, CDR2 FQGNSA. The CDR3 DNA is TGTGCCAGCGGGGAGGGACTTCTTGGCTACGACTTC. Translation: CASGEGLLGYDF.

The chain uses TRBV2 and TRBJ1-1, with D tentatively TRBD1 (5 bases). Trimming removed 10 bases at V and 5 bases at J, with 23 bases between. Germline values: CDR1 SNHLY, CDR2 FYNNEI. The CDR3 extends over 15 amino acids. The CDR3 reads CATHFVGGRGTEAFF. Written as DNA, the CDR3 is TGTGCCACCCATTTCGTCGGGGGACGCGGAACTGAAGCTTTCTTT. Complete variable domain (other parts from reference TRBV2 and TRBJ1-1): EPEVTQTPSHQVTQMGQEVILRCVPISNHLYFYWYRQILGQKVEFLVSFYNNEISEKSEIFDDQFSVERPDGSNFTLKIRSTKLEDSAMYFCATHFVGGRGTEAFFGQGTRLTVV.

The CDR3: CSVPRGLASYEQYF. The CDR3 nucleotides read TGCAGCGTTCCCAGGGGACTAGCCTCCTACGAGCAGTACTTC. V and J are TRBV29-1 and TRBJ2-7; TRBD2 agrees at 9 bases. The CDR3 has 14 residues. Germline CDR1 is SQVTM and CDR2 is ANQGSEA. The junction had 5 bases not matched to a gene; V was cut back by 5 bases and J by 0 bases.

This clone was seen a handful of times. The V and J genes are TRBV5-1 and TRBJ1-1; possibly TRBD1 for D (6 bases). The CDR3 runs 15 residues. V was clipped by 3 bases and J by 1 base, with 13 bases between them. Germline V gene data show CDR1 as SGHRS and CDR2 as YFSETQ. CDR3 coding DNA: TGCGCCAGCAGCTGGAGGGGGGGGCGGAACACTGAAGCTTTCTTT. This codes for CASSWRGGRNTEAFF.

The table lists this clone with a few counts. V gene TRBV2 combines with J gene TRBJ2-7; D might be TRBD2 (5 bases). This CDR3 spans 15 amino acids. Per the germline V gene, CDR1 is SNHLY and CDR2 is FYNNEI. Deletions cut 4 bases from V and 0 bases from J, with 13 bases between. The CDR3 sequence: CASSVIRRSSYEQYF. Here the CDR3 DNA reads TGTGCCAGCAGTGTGATCAGGAGGAGCTCCTACGAGCAGTACTTC.

CDR3 DNA: TGCGCCAGCAACGAACAGGGGCCTGGCACAGATACGCAGTATTTT. Amino acid sequence: CASNEQGPGTDTQYF. The chain couples TRBV5-1 to TRBJ2-3, with 7 bases matching TRBD1. From germline, CDR1 is SGHRS and CDR2 YFSETQ. This CDR3 is built from 15 residues. Germline trimming cut 6 bases from V and 1 base from J; bases unmatched to any gene: 8.

V gene TRBV19 combines with J gene TRBJ1-4; D not resolved. Germline-derived CDR1 and CDR2 are LNHDA and SQIVND (reference sequence). The CDR3 length is 14 residues. V was clipped by 1 base and J by 8 bases, with 11 bases between them. The DNA of the CDR3 is TGTGCCAGTAGTATAGCGGCGAGGCGGGAAAAACTGTTTTTT. This translates into CASSIAARREKLFF. The variable domain in full, with the rest retrieved from reference TRBV19 and TRBJ1-4, is DGGITQSPKYLFRKEGQNVTLSCEQNLNHDAMYWYRQDPGQGLRLIYYSQIVNDFQKGDIAEGYSVSREKKESFPLTVTSAQKNPTAFYLCASSIAARREKLFFGSGTQLSVL.

This clone was seen a handful of times. V gene TRBV19 combines with J gene TRBJ1-1; TRBD1 aligns across 8 bases. With V trimmed by 7 bases and J by 0 bases, 13 bases remained unmatched. The CDR3 spans 17 residues. Germline V CDR1 and CDR2: LNHDA, SQIVND (reference sequence). The CDR3 region is CASTTTSQGALNTEAFF. The DNA for the CDR3 is TGTGCCAGTACCACAACCTCCCAGGGGGCCTTGAACACTGAAGCTTTCTTT.

This sequence joins TRBV5-1 and TRBJ2-7; D might be TRBD2 (5 bases). Trimming cost V 0 bases and J 3 bases, with 7 bases left between them. The CDR3 is 13 amino acids. Germline CDR1 reads SGHRS; CDR2 reads YFSETQ. In nucleotides, the CDR3 is TGCGCCAGCAGCTTGGACGGGGACTACGAGCAGTACTTC. This encodes CASSLDGDYEQYF.

The chain is built from TRBV13 and TRBJ2-7; D possibly corresponds to TRBD2 (5 bases). CDR3 size: 12 residues. CDR1 is PRHDT, CDR2 FYEKMQ, per germline (reference sequence). The V gene lost 3 bases and the J gene lost 6 bases, with 9 bases spanning the gap. This chain's CDR3 is CASSLFGSEQYF. CDR3 bases: TGTGCCAGCAGCTTGTTTGGGAGCGAGCAGTACTTC. Full variable domain (missing parts from reference TRBV13 and TRBJ2-7): AAGVIQSPRHLIKEKRETATLKCYPIPRHDTVYWYQQGPGQDPQFLISFYEKMQSDKGSIPDRFSAQQFSDYHSELNMSSLELGDSALYFCASSLFGSEQYFGPGTRLTVT.

This clone was recorded only once. Other DNA sequences in the same sample also yield this CDR3. The CDR3 DNA sequence: TGTGCCAGCAGTTACGGAGGGAACTATGGCTACACCTTC. This translates into CASSYGGNYGYTF. This chain links TRBV6-6 with TRBJ1-2; D remains unclear. The CDR3 is made up of 13 amino acids. V was pared by 2 bases and J by 2 bases, with 6 bases between. Germline V gene data show CDR1 as MNHNY and CDR2 as SVGAGI (reference sequence).

This clone was picked up a small number of times. The sample holds other DNA sequences that translate to the same CDR3. The V and J genes are TRBV18 and TRBJ1-1; D ambiguous. The CDR3 has 13 residues. Germline CDR1 is KGHSH and CDR2 is LQKENI. Deletions cut 6 bases from V and 0 bases from J, with 8 bases between. CDR3 nucleotides: TGTGCCAGCTCCAGAGGTATGAACACTGAAGCTTTCTTT. It translates to CASSRGMNTEAFF. Looking up the rest from reference TRBV18 and TRBJ1-1 gives the full variable domain: NAGVMQNPRHLVRRRGQEARLRCSPMKGHSHVYWYRQLPEEGLKFMVYLQKENIIDESGMPKERFSAEFPKEGPSILRIQQVVRGDSAAYFCASSRGMNTEAFFGQGTRLTVV.

This clone was found a few times. This chain uses TRBV10-3 with TRBJ2-7; 8 bases agree with TRBD2. V was clipped by 2 bases and J by 1 base; unmatched bases: 4. The CDR3 is 15 amino acids. Germline V gene lookup returns CDR1 ENHRY and CDR2 SYGVKD. The CDR3 bases are TGTGCCATCAGTGAGCCTAGCGGGTCTTCCTACGAGCAGTACTTC. Its translation is CAISEPSGSSYEQYF.

The V gene is TRBV7-9, the J gene TRBJ2-3; D perhaps matches TRBD2 (6 bases). In germline, CDR1 is SEHNR, CDR2 FQNEAQ (reference sequence). Trimming left V 5 bases short and J 4 bases short, with 7 bases between. The CDR3 spans 12 residues. The CDR3 nucleotides read TGTGCCAGCAGCCCGGGGGCAGATACGCAGTATTTT. Translated, it gives CASSPGADTQYF.

This clone has a handful of counts. The rearrangement uses TRBV6-1 and TRBJ2-5; maybe TRBD1 (6 bases). This CDR3 has 13 amino acids. Between the trimmed V and J ends, which lost 6 bases and 3 bases, there was a span of 11 bases. The V gene's germline CDR1 is MNHNS and CDR2 SASEGT. Here the CDR3 DNA reads TGTGCCAGCAGAAGCCGGACAGAAGAGACCCAGTACTTC. Protein product: CASRSRTEETQYF.

V is TRBV19 and J is TRBJ2-1; the match to TRBD2 covers 10 bases. The CDR3 has 15 amino acids. Losses at the gene ends were 7 bases for V and 3 bases for J; bases not matched to a gene: 6. Germline V gene sequence: CDR1 LNHDA, CDR2 SQIVND (reference sequence). CDR3 coding DNA: TGTGCCAGTAACCGACTAGCGGGTTACTACAATGAGCAGTTCTTC. Its protein is CASNRLAGYYNEQFF.

This clone was seen a few times. The V and J genes are TRBV25-1 and TRBJ2-7, with D maybe TRBD2 (5 bases). Germline V gene data show CDR1 as MGHDK and CDR2 as SYGVNS. Trimming removed 4 bases from V and 5 bases from J, with 18 bases in between. The CDR3 is 15 residues long. CDR3 DNA sequence: TGTGCCAGCAGTGCGAAACCCGGGATAGGCAACGAGCAGTACTTC. It encodes CASSAKPGIGNEQYF.